A single sample gave rise to the 21 T cell receptor beta chains below, sequenced in a study of cytomegalovirus exposure and HLA in healthy donors. Amplification used 60 Vbeta primers and 13 Jbeta primers. Profiling relied on immunoSEQ multiplex PCR, and the TCRdb table lists in-frame clones only, not all of them. The table lists some 150,000 clones, roughly 80% of them singletons. What was sequenced was PBMCs. The receptors derive from a man between 25 and 39 years old in good health and CMV-seropositive.

V is TRBV11-2 and J is TRBJ2-1, with 9 bases lining up with TRBD2. CDR3 length: 14 residues. Unmatched junction bases numbered 3, after V lost 5 bases and J lost 4 bases. Germline V gene lookup returns CDR1 SGHAT and CDR2 FQNNGV. The CDR3 spells CASSRGREYNEQFF. The CDR3 region has the DNA TGTGCCAGCAGCCGCGGGAGGGAGTACAATGAGCAGTTCTTC.

Here the CDR3 reads CASSELSGTTHEQYF. The CDR3 DNA sequence: TGTGCCAGCAGCGAATTAAGCGGGACCACCCACGAGCAGTACTTC. The chain employs TRBV28 and TRBJ2-7, with 7 bases lining up with TRBD2. V lost 6 bases to trimming and J lost 5 bases; unmatched junction nucleotides: 13. The CDR3 extends over 15 amino acids. The V gene's germline CDR1 is MDHEN and CDR2 SYDVKM.

The V call is TRBV6-4, the J call TRBJ1-2; a possible D gene is TRBD1 (6 bases). This CDR3 spans 16 amino acids. The germline CDR1 and CDR2 sequences are MRHNA and SNTAGT. V was trimmed by 3 bases and J by 5 bases, leaving 19 bases between them. CDR3 residues: CASSEQGSLGVYGYTF. DNA for the CDR3: TGTGCCAGCAGTGAACAGGGTAGCCTGGGAGTATATGGCTACACCTTC.

The gene calls are TRBV4-1 and TRBJ2-3; tentatively, D is TRBD1 (6 bases). The CDR3 spans 15 residues. V was pared by 2 bases and J by 3 bases, with 12 bases between. Germline V gene data show CDR1 as MGHRA and CDR2 as YSYEKL. The CDR3 is CASSQLSQGTDTQYF. CDR3 sequence (DNA): TGCGCCAGCAGCCAACTATCGCAGGGGACAGATACGCAGTATTTT.

As regards this clone: A read error may produce the germline difference seen at one junction end. The J gene is TRBJ2-2, the V gene TRBV7-7; weak D call: TRBD1 (7 bases). CDR1 and CDR2 (germline): SSHAT, FNYEAQ (reference sequence). CDR3 length: 15 residues. The CDR3 sequence is CASSLSGGLGGELFF. The CDR3 bases are TGTGCTAGCAGCTTATCAGGGGGGCTTGGCGGGGAGCTGTTTTTT.

The chain is built from TRBV7-6 and TRBJ1-4; a weak D match, TRBD1 (5 bases). Trimming cost V 3 bases and J 8 bases, with 16 bases left between them. The germline V gene encodes CDR1 SGHVS and CDR2 FNYEAQ. The CDR3 loop spans 15 amino acids. CDR3 DNA sequence: TGTGCCAGCAGCTTGGGGCAGGGAATCGGGGAAAAACTGTTTTTT. This codes for CASSLGQGIGEKLFF.

V and J are TRBV5-1 and TRBJ2-1; TRBD2 matches 8 bases. With V trimmed by 5 bases and J by 5 bases, 6 bases remained unmatched. CDR1 is SGHRS, CDR2 YFSETQ, per germline. This CDR3 contains 14 residues. The CDR3 bases are TGCGCCAGCAGTGGGACTAGTCGACACAATGAGCAGTTCTTC. Translating it yields CASSGTSRHNEQFF.

The chain combines TRBV5-1 with TRBJ2-2, with a weak D call TRBD1 (5 bases). The V gene lost 2 bases and the J gene lost 2 bases, with 7 bases spanning the gap. Germline assignment: CDR1 SGHRS and CDR2 YFSETQ. The CDR3 contains 14 residues. In DNA, the CDR3 is TGCGCCAGCAGCTTCGGACACAACACCGGGGAGCTGTTTTTT. Amino acid sequence: CASSFGHNTGELFF.

V is TRBV7-6 and J is TRBJ2-1, with TRBD2 matching 7 bases. The CDR3 consists of 15 residues. Germline V gives CDR1 SGHVS, CDR2 FNYEAQ. Unmatched junction bases numbered 14, after V lost 5 bases and J lost 10 bases. The CDR3 bases are TGTGCCAGCAGCCGCCGGGACTACCCCGGAGAGGAGCAGTTCTTC. Its translation is CASSRRDYPGEEQFF.

The chain carries TRBV18 and TRBJ1-1, with D possibly being TRBD1 (6 bases). The ends were cut back, 2 bases at V and 0 bases at J, with 16 bases in the middle. The CDR3 loop spans 17 amino acids. Looked up from germline, CDR1 is KGHSH and CDR2 is LQKENI. CDR3 sequence (DNA): TGTGCCAGCTCACCATCGAGGGGGAAAAGCATGAACACTGAAGCTTTCTTT. Translating it yields CASSPSRGKSMNTEAFF. Full variable domain (outside the CDR3, taken from reference TRBV18 and TRBJ1-1): NAGVMQNPRHLVRRRGQEARLRCSPMKGHSHVYWYRQLPEEGLKFMVYLQKENIIDESGMPKERFSAEFPKEGPSILRIQQVVRGDSAAYFCASSPSRGKSMNTEAFFGQGTRLTVV.

The chain couples TRBV27 to TRBJ2-6; TRBD1 matches at 9 bases. The germline CDR1 and CDR2 sequences are MNHEY and SMNVEV (reference sequence). Losses at the gene ends were 8 bases for V and 0 bases for J; bases not matched to a gene: 8. This CDR3 is 17 amino acids long. CDR3 protein: CASGPQGALSGANVLTF. The CDR3 DNA follows: TGTGCCAGCGGCCCACAGGGGGCCCTCTCTGGGGCCAACGTCCTGACTTTC.

The count of this clone is one. The rearrangement links TRBV6-6 to TRBJ1-5; 8 nucleotides match TRBD1. The CDR3 is 14 amino acids. The ends lost 6 bases at V and 5 bases at J; junction bases unmatched: 6. Germline CDR1 reads MNHNY; CDR2 reads SVGAGI (reference sequence). In nucleotides, the CDR3 is TGTGCCAGCAGAATAGGACAGGGATATCAGCCCCAGCATTTT. It translates to CASRIGQGYQPQHF.

The rearrangement links TRBV2 to TRBJ1-1; D is unresolved. Germline V lookup: CDR1 SNHLY, CDR2 FYNNEI. CDR3 length equals 15 residues. V lost 6 bases and J lost 0, with 14 bases in between. The CDR3 protein is CASRAQDYMNTEAFF. CDR3 nucleotide sequence: TGTGCCAGCAGGGCGCAGGATTACATGAACACTGAAGCTTTCTTT.

This clone was seen a few times. V usage is TRBV9 and J usage is TRBJ2-1; possibly TRBD2 for D (6 bases). Germline V gives CDR1 SGDLS, CDR2 YYNGEE. This CDR3 comprises 12 residues. V was cut by 1 base and J by 10 bases, with 9 bases left in between. CDR3 in amino acids: CASSVSSDEQFF. The CDR3 bases are TGTGCCAGCAGCGTATCTAGCGACGAGCAGTTCTTC.

The V gene is TRBV6-5, the J gene TRBJ1-1, with D perhaps TRBD1 (6 bases). With 5 bases removed from V and 4 bases from J, the gap between germline ends came to 14 bases. The CDR3 extends over 14 amino acids. Looked up from germline, CDR1 is MNHEY and CDR2 is SVGAGI. The CDR3 sequence is CASSISRGSTEAFF. In DNA form, the CDR3 reads TGTGCCAGCAGTATAAGCAGGGGTAGCACTGAAGCTTTCTTT.

Here the CDR3 DNA reads TGTGCCAGCAGTTTATTGCTCAGTCCCTACAATGAGCAGTTCTTC. This translates into CASSLLLSPYNEQFF. The chain couples TRBV27 to TRBJ2-1, with unresolved D. CDR1 MNHEY and CDR2 SMNVEV come from the germline V gene (reference sequence). V dropped 1 base and J dropped 2 bases, with 9 bases sitting between them. The CDR3 runs 15 residues.

In DNA, the CDR3 is TGTGCCAGCAGCAACAGCGGGGGGGCGGATACGCAGTATTTT. This sequence encodes CASSNSGGADTQYF. This rearrangement joins TRBV7-3 to TRBJ2-3; 10 bases line up with TRBD2. The germline gives CDR1 SGHTA, CDR2 FQGTGA. The V segment lost 5 bases and the J segment 6 bases; nucleotides outside the gene matches: 5. CDR3 length: 14 amino acids. The full variable domain, completed using reference TRBV7-3 and TRBJ2-3, is GAGVSQTPSNKVTEKGKYVELRCDPISGHTALYWYRQSLGQGPEFLIYFQGTGAADDSGLPNDRFFAVRPEGSVSTLKIQRTERGDSAVYLCASSNSGGADTQYFGPGTRLTVL.

The DNA of the CDR3 is TGTGCCAGCAGGGGGGGACAGGGGGCTCAGCCCCAGCATTTT. Its protein product is CASRGGQGAQPQHF. This chain joins TRBV2 and TRBJ1-5; 12 bases are a match to TRBD1. Trimming took 6 bases from V and 6 from J; bases not matched to a gene: 3. The CDR3 extends over 14 amino acids. The germline gives CDR1 SNHLY, CDR2 FYNNEI.

This clone has only one observation. The chain uses TRBV28 and TRBJ2-7; possible D gene TRBD1, 5 bases. V was trimmed by 5 bases and J by 2 bases, leaving 25 bases between them. The CDR3 spans 18 residues. From germline, CDR1 is MDHEN and CDR2 SYDVKM. CDR3 nucleotides: TGTGCCAGCAGTCCACCCCCGGCAGGGAAAGGAATGGCCTACGAGCAGTACTTC. As protein: CASSPPPAGKGMAYEQYF.

The chain employs TRBV19 and TRBJ2-4; 9 bases are a match to TRBD1. The germline CDR1 and CDR2 sequences are LNHDA and SQIVND (reference sequence). Trimming at V came to 4 bases and at J to 2 bases, leaving 3 bases not matched to a gene. The CDR3 is 15 amino acids. CDR3 amino acids: CASSKDRGSKNIQYF. In DNA form, the CDR3 reads TGTGCCAGTAGTAAGGACAGGGGTTCCAAAAACATTCAGTACTTC.

This rearrangement joins TRBV19 to TRBJ2-6; no firm D call. Trimming left V 3 bases short and J 1 base short, with 13 bases between. The CDR3 extends over 17 amino acids. In germline, CDR1 is LNHDA, CDR2 SQIVND (reference sequence). As DNA, the CDR3 is TGTGCCAGTAGTATTGGTAGTTCGTTATCTGGGGCCAACGTCCTGACTTTC. Its protein product is CASSIGSSLSGANVLTF. Full variable domain (rest looked up from reference TRBV19 and TRBJ2-6): DGGITQSPKYLFRKEGQNVTLSCEQNLNHDAMYWYRQDPGQGLRLIYYSQIVNDFQKGDIAEGYSVSREKKESFPLTVTSAQKNPTAFYLCASSIGSSLSGANVLTFGAGSRLTVL.